These 16 T cell receptor beta chains share one sample of origin, sequenced in a study of TIL therapy for anti-PD-1-resistant metastatic lung cancer. The libraries were made with immunoSEQ v3. Produced via immunoSEQ multiplex PCR; TCRdb's table is partial and in-frame only. The repertoire holds tens of thousands of clones, with around 78% as singletons. The time point: pre-treatment sample, taken before nivolumab and TIL therapy. The sequencing used blood, collected at baseline. The source is a person between 30 and 79 years old with non-small cell lung cancer.

By share, this clone ranks as medium-sized (0.01 to 0.1%). The chain combines TRBV5-6 with TRBJ1-5; TRBD1 might be the D (5 bases). The V end was cut by 4 bases, the J end by 5 bases, with 13 bases between. There are 14 residues in the CDR3. The V gene's germline CDR1 is SGHDT and CDR2 YYEEEE. The CDR3 reads CASSGGDGYQPQHF. In DNA form, the CDR3 reads TGTGCCAGCAGCGGGGGTGACGGTTATCAGCCCCAGCATTTT.

The V gene is TRBV6-4, the J gene TRBJ1-2; possibly TRBD1 for D (6 bases). CDR3 size: 13 residues. Trimming stripped 5 bases from V and 5 bases from J, with 12 bases between. Germline CDR1 MRHNA, CDR2 SNTAGT. This chain's CDR3 is CASSQEGGYGYTF. The CDR3 DNA follows: TGTGCCAGCAGTCAGGAGGGGGGATATGGCTACACCTTC.

This clone has a handful of counts. The rearrangement links TRBV27 to TRBJ2-3; maybe TRBD2 (6 bases). The CDR3 has 17 residues. Trimming stripped 6 bases from V and 2 bases from J, with 21 bases between. Germline CDR1 and CDR2: MNHEY and SMNVEV (reference sequence). CDR3: CASRMSRGRSNTDTQYF. The CDR3 DNA reads as TGTGCCAGCAGGATGAGTCGGGGGAGGAGTAACACAGATACGCAGTATTTT.

The rearrangement uses TRBV7-6 and TRBJ1-5, with D perhaps TRBD1 (5 bases). CDR3 length: 15 amino acids. V lost 1 base and J lost 7, with 14 bases in between. CDR1 and CDR2 from the germline V gene are SGHVS and FNYEAQ. The CDR3 DNA sequence: TGTGCCAGCAGCTTAGGTCCAGGGTCGGGCCAGCCCCAGCATTTT. It codes for CASSLGPGSGQPQHF.

The chain links TRBV28 to TRBJ1-2, with D possibly being TRBD1 (6 bases). V lost 2 bases to trimming and J lost 8 bases, with 15 bases between them. The CDR3 length is 14 residues. From germline, CDR1 is MDHEN and CDR2 SYDVKM. CDR3 sequence: CASSLNAGVYGYTF. The CDR3 nucleotides are TGTGCCAGCAGTTTAAACGCAGGGGTATACGGCTACACCTTC.

The rearrangement links TRBV9 to TRBJ2-2, with D tentatively TRBD1 (5 bases). In germline, CDR1 is SGDLS, CDR2 YYNGEE. V was trimmed by 5 bases and J by 2 bases, leaving 13 bases between them. The CDR3 has 15 amino acids. CDR3 nucleotide sequence: TGTGCCAGCAGGGGAAGGCAGGGAAACACCGGGGAGCTGTTTTTT. Protein sequence: CASRGRQGNTGELFF.

This clone appeared a few times. J is TRBJ2-5 and V is TRBV2, with D possibly TRBD2 on 6 matching bases. CDR1 and CDR2 from the germline V gene are SNHLY and FYNNEI. The ends were cut back, 8 bases at V and 3 bases at J, with 13 bases in the middle. This CDR3 region has 13 residues. CDR3 sequence (DNA): TGTGCCAGCGAGGCGGGACGCGAAGAGACCCAGTACTTC. Amino acid sequence: CASEAGREETQYF.

This chain uses TRBV6-1 with TRBJ2-7, with 7 bases fitting TRBD2. The CDR3 is 13 amino acids. Germline V CDR1 and CDR2: MNHNS, SASEGT. V lost 8 bases and J lost 2; bases outside the gene matches: 6. The CDR3 region is CASQFREAYEQYF. The CDR3 nucleotides are TGTGCCAGCCAATTCCGGGAGGCCTACGAGCAGTACTTC.

This clone has a single count. This chain connects TRBV5-1 to TRBJ2-7; D may match TRBD1 or TRBD2 (5 bases each). The CDR3 has 14 residues. Germline CDR1 and CDR2: SGHRS and YFSETQ. V lost 4 bases, J lost 1 base, and 12 bases lay in between. DNA for the CDR3: TGCGCCAGCAGCCCCGGGACCGTTTCCTACGAGCAGTACTTC. It is translated as CASSPGTVSYEQYF.

Only a few counts were recorded for this clone. The chain combines TRBV10-3 with TRBJ1-2; D uncertain. The V end was cut by 0 bases, the J end by 0 bases, with 14 bases between. The CDR3 contains 17 residues. Germline V CDR1 and CDR2: ENHRY, SYGVKD. The chain's CDR3 is CAISESELVPTNYGYTF. The CDR3 DNA is TGTGCCATCAGTGAGTCGGAGCTCGTACCCACTAACTATGGCTACACCTTC.

The V gene is TRBV13, the J gene TRBJ2-7; TRBD1 agrees at 9 bases. Germline V CDR1 and CDR2: PRHDT, FYEKMQ (reference sequence). The CDR3 sequence is 15 residues long. The trim removed 1 base at V and 2 bases at J, leaving 3 bases unmatched. As DNA, the CDR3 is TGTGCCAGCAGCTTAGCTAGGACAGGGGCCTACGAGCAGTACTTC. Amino acids: CASSLARTGAYEQYF.

This clone has just one count. CDR3 protein: CASSLARPSKGYTF. DNA for the CDR3: TGTGCCAGCAGTTTAGCCCGTCCGTCGAAGGGCTACACCTTC. The chain links TRBV28 to TRBJ1-2; D remains ambiguous. The V gene's germline CDR1 is MDHEN and CDR2 SYDVKM. The CDR3 sequence is 14 residues long. Between the trimmed V and J ends, which lost 2 bases and 8 bases, there was a span of 15 bases.

The chain recombines TRBV7-9 with TRBJ1-5; perhaps TRBD1 as D (5 bases). This CDR3 is 15 amino acids long. Per germline, CDR1 SEHNR and CDR2 FQNEAQ (reference sequence). Trimming removed 1 base from V and 2 bases from J, with 9 bases in between. Here the CDR3 DNA reads TGTGCCAGCAGCTTAGTAGGGGCGGGCAATCAGCCCCAGCATTTT. Its protein is CASSLVGAGNQPQHF.

This clone appeared a few times. The rearrangement uses TRBV20-1 and TRBJ2-1; D is possibly TRBD2 (5 bases). The CDR3 contains 11 residues. V lost 3 bases, J lost 6 bases, and 6 bases lay in between. CDR1 and CDR2 (germline): DFQATT, SNEGSKA (reference sequence). CDR3 sequence reads: CSASGVNEQFF. Written as DNA, the CDR3 is TGCAGTGCTAGCGGGGTCAATGAGCAGTTCTTC.

V is TRBV19 and J is TRBJ2-3, with 9 bases matching TRBD1. J was trimmed by 5 bases and V by 3 bases; bases with no gene match: 6. This CDR3 region has 15 residues. From germline, CDR1 is LNHDA and CDR2 SQIVND (reference sequence). Written as DNA, the CDR3 is TGTGCCAGTAGTATTTCCGGGACAGGGCTAGATACGCAGTATTTT. This translates into CASSISGTGLDTQYF.

This clone is a singleton in its sample. The chain combines TRBV5-6 with TRBJ2-3; tentative D call: TRBD1 (5 bases). Germline V CDR1 and CDR2: SGHDT, YYEEEE. The CDR3 extends over 13 amino acids. Trimming left V 6 bases short and J 1 base short, with 9 bases between. The CDR3 loop reads CASTGRGTDTQYF. DNA of the CDR3: TGTGCCAGCACCGGCAGGGGCACAGATACGCAGTATTTT.